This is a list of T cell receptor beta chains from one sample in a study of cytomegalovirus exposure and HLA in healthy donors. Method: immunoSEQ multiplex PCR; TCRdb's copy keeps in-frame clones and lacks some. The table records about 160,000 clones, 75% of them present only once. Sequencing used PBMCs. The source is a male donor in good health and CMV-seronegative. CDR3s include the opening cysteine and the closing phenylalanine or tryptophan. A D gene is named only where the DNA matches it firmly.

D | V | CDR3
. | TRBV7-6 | CASSLLSPGRDAFF
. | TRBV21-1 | CASSKGQGHYSNQPQHF
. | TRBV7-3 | CASSPVNTGELFF
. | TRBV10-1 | CASSALRKNTGELFF
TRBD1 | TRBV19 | CASSPQGVHEQFF
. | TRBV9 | CASSVAPSEKLFF
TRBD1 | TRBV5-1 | CASSFSGDRGSNQPQHF
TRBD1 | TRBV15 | CATSRDRGPYTKYF
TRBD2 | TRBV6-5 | CASSYGLAGHNEQFF
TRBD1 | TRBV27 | CASSPTGRTGELFF
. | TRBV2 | CASSDGANYGYTF
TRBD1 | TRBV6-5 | CASSYSGQGNTIYF
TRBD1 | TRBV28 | CASSWMTGILTTDTQYF
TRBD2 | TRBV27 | CASSVRLANYEQYF
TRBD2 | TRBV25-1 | CASAPAGGTGELFF
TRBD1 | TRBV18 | CASSPPTGEDTGELFF
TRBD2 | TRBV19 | CASSITGGTYEQYF
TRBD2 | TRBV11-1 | CASSLSTRTSGMGEQFF
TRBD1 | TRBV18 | CASSLGQGNNQPQHF
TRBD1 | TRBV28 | CASSPTGTGGRFLFF
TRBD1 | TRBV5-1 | CASKLGTGANYGYTF